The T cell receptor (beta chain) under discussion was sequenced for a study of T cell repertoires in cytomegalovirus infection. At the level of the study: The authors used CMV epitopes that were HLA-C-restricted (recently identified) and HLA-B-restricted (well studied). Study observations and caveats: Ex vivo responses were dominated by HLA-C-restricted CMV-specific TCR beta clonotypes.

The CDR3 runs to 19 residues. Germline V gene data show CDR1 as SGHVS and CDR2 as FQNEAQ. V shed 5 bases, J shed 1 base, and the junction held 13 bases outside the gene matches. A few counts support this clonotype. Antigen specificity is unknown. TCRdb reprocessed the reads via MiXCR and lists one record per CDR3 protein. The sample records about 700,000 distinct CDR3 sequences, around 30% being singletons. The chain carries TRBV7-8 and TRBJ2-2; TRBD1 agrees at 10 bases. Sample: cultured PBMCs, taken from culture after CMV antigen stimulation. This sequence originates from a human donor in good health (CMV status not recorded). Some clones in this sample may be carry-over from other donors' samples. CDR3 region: CASSPHTRTGGKNTGELFF. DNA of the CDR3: TGTGCCAGCAGCCCGCATACGAGGACAGGGGGAAAGAACACCGGGGAGCTGTTTTTT.